This TCR beta chain was obtained from a study of cytomegalovirus exposure and HLA in healthy donors. Clones were read by immunoSEQ multiplex PCR, and TCRdb kept only the in-frame ones, dropping some. The table includes 200,000 or so clones, 75% to 95% detected once. This clone was seen only once. The V end lost 9 bases, the J end lost 5 bases, and 22 bases lay between the germline ends. There are 15 residues in the CDR3. Per germline, CDR1 MNHEY and CDR2 SVGAGI. Sequencing used PBMCs. This chain uses TRBV6-5 with TRBJ1-2, with D hard to call. The sequence came from a woman aged 18-35 years in good health and CMV-seronegative. CDR3 loop: CASTRTANTGYGYTF. DNA of the CDR3: TGTGCCAGTACTCGGACGGCAAACACGGGGTATGGCTACACCTTC.